This TCR beta chain was retrieved from a study of cytomegalovirus exposure and HLA in healthy donors. The CDR3 sequence is 17 residues long. Trimming left V 4 bases short and J 0 bases short, with 13 bases between. CDR1 and CDR2 (germline): ENHRY, SYGVKD. Notes on this clone: Antigen: not known.

Notes on the study in general: Reportedly, diagnosis of cytomegalovirus status by the classifier showed high specificity and sensitivity. In vitro experiments confirmed that three CMV-associated chains were specific for CMV antigens.

The repertoire was sequenced with immunoSEQ multiplex PCR; TCRdb's copy has only in-frame clones and lacks some. The data hold some 160,000 clones, with approximately 90% observed a single time. V usage is TRBV10-3 and J usage is TRBJ2-6; the D gene is possibly TRBD1 (6 bases). This TCR was recovered from a man aged 18 to 29 in good health and CMV-seronegative. What was sequenced was PBMCs. Written as DNA, the CDR3 is TGTGCCATCAGTGTCCGACAGGCTACCTCTGGGGCCAACGTCCTGACTTTC. This translates into CAISVRQATSGANVLTF.